The 15 T cell receptor beta chains listed next were all sequenced from one sample in a study of identical twins. A single record per CDR3 protein comes from TCRdb applying MiXCR to the 5' RACE reads. The data show approximately 500,000 distinct CDR3 sequences, around 15% seen once. The same sample was also used in a study of yellow fever vaccine responses in identical twins.

Material: CD4+ T cells sorted from blood. These receptors came from a woman in her late teens or twenties in good health.

The J gene is TRBJ2-6, the V gene TRBV20-1; 12 bases are a match to TRBD2. The germline gives CDR1 DFQATT, CDR2 SNEGSKA (reference sequence). The CDR3 spans 19 residues. Trimming at V came to 0 bases and at J to 0 bases, leaving 6 bases not matched to a gene. CDR3 residues: CSARDGRLAGASGANVLTF. DNA of the CDR3: TGCAGTGCTAGAGATGGGAGACTAGCGGGAGCCTCTGGGGCCAACGTCCTGACTTTC.

J is TRBJ2-7 and V is TRBV7-6, with D possibly TRBD2 on 5 matching bases. The CDR3 spans 13 residues. Germline assignment: CDR1 SGHVS and CDR2 FNYEAQ. The V end lost 3 bases, the J end lost 0 bases, and 6 bases lay between the germline ends. CDR3 sequence: CASSLRASYEQYV. CDR3 DNA sequence: TGTGCCAGCAGCTTGAGGGCCTCCTACGAGCAGTACGTC.

This clonotype occurred a few times. This chain connects TRBV5-1 to TRBJ2-6; TRBD1 is a possible D gene (6 bases). The germline V and J ends were trimmed by 3 bases and 0 bases, with 7 bases remaining between them. Germline CDR1 and CDR2: SGHRS and YFSETQ. The CDR3 is 15 amino acids. CDR3: CASSWGRSGANVLTF. The CDR3 DNA reads as TGCGCCAGCAGCTGGGGGCGCTCTGGGGCCAACGTCCTGACTTTC.

This clonotype appeared many times. The V and J genes are TRBV2 and TRBJ2-6; 7 bases fit TRBD1. CDR1 is SNHLY, CDR2 FYNNEI, per germline. Trimming cost V 5 bases and J 0 bases; bases outside gene matches: 4. The CDR3 has 16 residues. This CDR3 is CASSPGQSSGANVLTF. The CDR3 DNA is TGTGCCAGCAGTCCGGGACAGAGCTCTGGGGCCAACGTCCTGACTTTC.

This clonotype has just a few counts. V is TRBV12-3 or TRBV12-4 and J is TRBJ2-1; TRBD2 agrees at 9 bases. Trimming at V came to 1 base and at J to 4 bases, leaving 8 bases not matched to a gene. The CDR3 covers 17 residues. This CDR3 reads CASSLDTGLALYNEQFF. In DNA form, the CDR3 reads TGTGCCAGCAGTTTAGACACGGGACTAGCCTTATACAATGAGCAGTTCTTC.

The rearrangement joins TRBV3-1 to TRBJ2-7; D not certain. V lost 4 bases and J lost 2, with 12 bases in between. Germline CDR1 LGHDT, CDR2 YNNKEL (reference sequence). The CDR3 has 14 residues. The CDR3 nucleotides read TGTGCCAGCAGCCGAAACTCACGGGCCTACGAGCAGTACTTC. Protein product: CASSRNSRAYEQYF.

The chain recombines TRBV27 with TRBJ2-3, with D maybe TRBD2 (5 bases). The CDR3 has 16 amino acids. The germline V gene encodes CDR1 MNHEY and CDR2 SMNVEV (reference sequence). V gave up 5 bases and J gave up 2 bases, with 17 bases separating them. CDR3 DNA sequence: TGTGCCAGCAGTCGTCGTGGAGGCCTCTCCACAGATACGCAGTATTTT. This sequence encodes CASSRRGGLSTDTQYF.

In this sample, this clonotype turned up a few times. The rearrangement uses TRBV5-1 and TRBJ2-1; 10 bases line up with TRBD2. Germline values: CDR1 SGHRS, CDR2 YFSETQ. The CDR3 extends over 19 amino acids. Trimming cost V 1 base and J 4 bases; bases outside gene matches: 14. This CDR3 reads CASSLSPIGSGGLYNEQFF. For the CDR3, the DNA is TGCGCCAGCAGCTTGAGTCCCATAGGTAGCGGGGGGCTATACAATGAGCAGTTCTTC. Full variable domain (outside the CDR3, taken from reference TRBV5-1 and TRBJ2-1): KAGVTQTPRYLIKTRGQQVTLSCSPISGHRSVSWYQQTPGQGLQFLFEYFSETQRNKGNFPGRFSGRQFSNSRSEMNVSTLELGDSALYLCASSLSPIGSGGLYNEQFFGPGTRLTVL.

The rearrangement joins TRBV9 to TRBJ2-7; D is possibly TRBD1 (6 bases). The CDR3 is 16 residues long. V lost 4 bases, J lost 2 bases, and 19 bases lay in between. The V gene's germline CDR1 is SGDLS and CDR2 YYNGEE. CDR3 sequence reads: CASSTHGTSVTYEQYF. The CDR3 DNA sequence: TGTGCCAGCAGCACACACGGGACAAGCGTTACCTACGAGCAGTACTTC.

This chain connects TRBV19 to TRBJ2-3; 10 bases match TRBD2. The J segment lost 1 base and the V segment lost 5 bases, leaving 6 bases of the junction unmatched. The CDR3 runs to 16 residues. In germline, CDR1 is LNHDA, CDR2 SQIVND (reference sequence). The CDR3 DNA follows: TGTGCCAGTAGTTTCTCTAGCGGGGGCCGCACAGATACGCAGTATTTT. As protein: CASSFSSGGRTDTQYF.

In its sample, this clonotype was seen a few times. This chain connects TRBV6-1 to TRBJ2-1; 9 positions match TRBD2. This CDR3 spans 16 amino acids. Germline CDR1 reads MNHNS; CDR2 reads SASEGT. V shed 6 bases, J shed 7 bases, and the junction held 13 bases outside the gene matches. The CDR3 bases are TGTGCCAGCAGCCTACGTGGCGGGGGGGCCGGTAATGAGCAGTTCTTC. This encodes CASSLRGGGAGNEQFF.

A few counts support this clonotype. V and J are TRBV12-3 or TRBV12-4 and TRBJ2-7; 9 bases are a match to TRBD2. The CDR3 loop spans 15 amino acids. V lost 2 bases and J lost 3; bases outside the gene matches: 5. The DNA for the CDR3 is TGTGCCAGCAGTTTAAGGGCGGGAGGGAGCTACGAGCAGTACTTC. It specifies CASSLRAGGSYEQYF.

The chain recombines TRBV6-5 with TRBJ2-2; TRBD1 matches 7 bases. The CDR3 extends over 17 amino acids. Losses at the gene ends were 2 bases for V and 0 bases for J; bases not matched to a gene: 6. The germline V gene has CDR1 MNHEY and CDR2 SVGAGI. CDR3 loop: CASSYLRDSANTGELFF. The CDR3 coding sequence is TGTGCCAGCAGTTACCTCCGGGACAGCGCGAACACCGGGGAGCTGTTTTTT.

This rearrangement joins TRBV6-5 to TRBJ2-3, with a possible D match to TRBD1 (6 bases). Germline V lookup: CDR1 MNHEY, CDR2 SVGAGI. This CDR3 region has 15 residues. The V end lost 4 bases, the J end lost 4 bases, and 15 bases lay between the germline ends. The CDR3 region is CASSFVAQGADTQYF. The CDR3 nucleotides are TGTGCCAGCAGTTTCGTCGCACAGGGTGCAGATACGCAGTATTTT.

The chain links TRBV7-6 to TRBJ2-1; TRBD1 or TRBD2 may be the D gene (5 bases each). CDR1 and CDR2 from the germline V gene are SGHVS and FNYEAQ. The CDR3 runs 14 residues. V gave up 4 bases and J gave up 8 bases, with 15 bases separating them. The CDR3 is CASSSTLGTDEQFF. The CDR3 DNA is TGTGCCAGCAGCTCCACGCTAGGGACGGATGAGCAGTTCTTC.